Following are 9 T cell receptor beta chains from one sample sequenced in a study of T cells in Graves' hyperthyroidism and ophthalmopathy. TCR beta CDR3 regions were amplified from RNA transcripts. The study used the HTBI primer set for a first-round RT-PCR of the TCR CDR3. TCRdb reanalysed the multiplex PCR reads using MiXCR and keeps one entry per CDR3 protein. The sample includes 500,000 to 650,000 distinct CDR3 sequences, roughly 17% seen only once; the top ten take roughly 18%. Sequencing was done on a sample of blood. Receptor source: a young woman with Graves' ophthalmopathy.

This clonotype was seen ten or more times. This chain uses TRBV30 with TRBJ2-1; D remains unclear. The CDR3 consists of 11 residues. V gave up 6 bases and J gave up 3 bases, with 6 bases separating them. Germline assignment: CDR1 GTSNPN and CDR2 SVGIG (reference sequence). This CDR3 is CACGDYNEQFF. In nucleotides, the CDR3 is TGTGCCTGTGGGGACTACAATGAGCAGTTCTTC.

This chain joins TRBV6-1 and TRBJ2-1, with 15 bases fitting TRBD2. Germline values: CDR1 MNHNS, CDR2 SASEGT. Trimming at V came to 7 bases and at J to 0 bases, leaving 19 bases not matched to a gene. The CDR3 extends over 22 amino acids. The CDR3 DNA reads TGTGCCAGCAATCCTGTGGGACCGGGACTAGCGGGGGGCCCCAGCTCCTACAATGAGCAGTTCTTC. Translation: CASNPVGPGLAGGPSSYNEQFF.

J is TRBJ2-3 and V is TRBV12-3 or TRBV12-4; a possible D gene is TRBD2 (6 bases). The ends were cut back, 6 bases at V and 5 bases at J, with 18 bases in the middle. The CDR3 loop spans 15 amino acids. The CDR3 DNA sequence: TGTGCCAGCAGCCAGACTAGAGGCGGCGGAGATACGCAGTATTTT. It specifies CASSQTRGGGDTQYF.

This clonotype was recorded many times. The CDR3 reads CASSSPGATEAFF. The CDR3 coding sequence is TGTGCCAGCAGCTCCCCAGGGGCAACTGAAGCTTTCTTT. This rearrangement joins TRBV11-1 to TRBJ1-1, with TRBD1 as a possible D gene (6 bases). The V end was cut by 4 bases, the J end by 5 bases, with 11 bases between. The CDR3 length is 13 residues. The germline V gene encodes CDR1 SGHAT and CDR2 FQDESV (reference sequence).

This clonotype was picked up many times. This chain's CDR3 is CASSDMGEQYF. CDR3 in DNA: TGCGCCAGCAGTGATATGGGGGAGCAGTACTTC. The chain carries TRBV10-1 and TRBJ2-7; no definite D call. Germline V gene lookup returns CDR1 WNHNN and CDR2 SYGVQD (reference sequence). V was shortened by 3 bases and J by 7 bases, with 7 bases between the two germline ends. This CDR3 region has 11 residues.

The table lists this clonotype with many counts. The rearrangement joins TRBV9 to TRBJ2-1, with a tentative D call TRBD1 (6 bases). Germline V gives CDR1 SGDLS, CDR2 YYNGEE. The CDR3 totals 16 residues. V was trimmed by 4 bases and J by 2 bases, leaving 16 bases between them. The CDR3 sequence: CASSRGTSKAYNEQFF. DNA for the CDR3: TGTGCCAGCAGCAGAGGGACAAGCAAGGCCTACAATGAGCAGTTCTTC.

The sample holds a few counts of this clonotype. The V call is TRBV19, the J call TRBJ2-1, with D possibly TRBD1 on 5 matching bases. Per the germline V gene, CDR1 is LNHDA and CDR2 is SQIVND (reference sequence). This CDR3 comprises 14 residues. The V end was cut by 6 bases, the J end by 1 base, with 10 bases between. CDR3 DNA: TGTGCCAGTAGAGAAGGGGTTTCCTACAATGAGCAGTTCTTC. Its translation is CASREGVSYNEQFF.

The table lists this clonotype with many counts. J is TRBJ2-1 and V is TRBV28; D may match TRBD1 or TRBD2 (5 bases each). V lost 5 bases, J lost 6 bases, and 11 bases lay in between. CDR3 length equals 13 residues. Germline V gives CDR1 MDHEN, CDR2 SYDVKM. CDR3 loop: CASSPQDFNEQFF. The CDR3 DNA reads as TGTGCCAGCAGTCCACAGGACTTCAATGAGCAGTTCTTC.

At least ten counts were recorded for this clonotype. The chain employs TRBV12-3 or TRBV12-4 and TRBJ1-1; 8 nucleotides align to TRBD1. The CDR3 length is 14 residues. J gave up 1 base and V 5 bases, and 3 bases lay outside the gene matches. For the CDR3, the DNA is TGTGCCAGCAGTAGTCAGGGGGCGAACACTGAAGCTTTCTTT. Protein: CASSSQGANTEAFF.